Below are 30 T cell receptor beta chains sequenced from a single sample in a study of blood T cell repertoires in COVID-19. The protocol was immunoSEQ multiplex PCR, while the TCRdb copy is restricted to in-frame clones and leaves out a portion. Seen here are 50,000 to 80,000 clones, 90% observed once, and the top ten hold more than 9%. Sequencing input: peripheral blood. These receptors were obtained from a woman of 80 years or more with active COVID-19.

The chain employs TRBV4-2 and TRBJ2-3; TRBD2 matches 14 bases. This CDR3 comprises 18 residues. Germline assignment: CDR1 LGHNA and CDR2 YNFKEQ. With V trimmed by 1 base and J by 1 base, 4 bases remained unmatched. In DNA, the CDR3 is TGTGCCAGCAGCCAAGGACTAGCGGGGGGGCGGCGCACAGATACGCAGTATTTT. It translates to CASSQGLAGGRRTDTQYF.

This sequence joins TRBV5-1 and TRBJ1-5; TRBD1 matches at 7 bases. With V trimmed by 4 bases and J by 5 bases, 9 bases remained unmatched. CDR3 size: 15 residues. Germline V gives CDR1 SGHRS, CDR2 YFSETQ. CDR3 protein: CASSRGDSSHQPQHF. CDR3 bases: TGCGCCAGCAGCAGAGGGGACAGCTCGCATCAGCCCCAGCATTTT. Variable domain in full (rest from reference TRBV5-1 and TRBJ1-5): KAGVTQTPRYLIKTRGQQVTLSCSPISGHRSVSWYQQTPGQGLQFLFEYFSETQRNKGNFPGRFSGRQFSNSRSEMNVSTLELGDSALYLCASSRGDSSHQPQHFGDGTRLSIL.

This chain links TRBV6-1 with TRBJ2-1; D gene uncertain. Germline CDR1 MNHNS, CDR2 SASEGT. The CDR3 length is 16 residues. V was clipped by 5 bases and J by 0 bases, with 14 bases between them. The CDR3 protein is CASSQEKWSSYNEQFF. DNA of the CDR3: TGTGCCAGCAGTCAAGAGAAGTGGAGCTCCTACAATGAGCAGTTCTTC.

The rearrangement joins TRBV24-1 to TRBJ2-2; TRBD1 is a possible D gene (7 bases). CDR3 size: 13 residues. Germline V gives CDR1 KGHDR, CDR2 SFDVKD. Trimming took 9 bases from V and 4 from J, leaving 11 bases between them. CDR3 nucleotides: TGTGCCACCGGCCAGGGGGGCACCGGGGAGCTGTTTTTT. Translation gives CATGQGGTGELFF.

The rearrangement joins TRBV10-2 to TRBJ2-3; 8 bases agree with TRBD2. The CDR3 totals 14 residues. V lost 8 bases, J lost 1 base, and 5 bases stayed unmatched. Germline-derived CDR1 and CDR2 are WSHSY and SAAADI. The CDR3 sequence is CASSLAGRTDTQYF. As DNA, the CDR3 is TGCGCCAGCTCTTTAGCGGGACGCACAGATACGCAGTATTTT.

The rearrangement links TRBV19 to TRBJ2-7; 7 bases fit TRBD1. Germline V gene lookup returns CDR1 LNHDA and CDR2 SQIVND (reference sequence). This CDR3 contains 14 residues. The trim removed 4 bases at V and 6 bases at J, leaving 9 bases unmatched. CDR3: CASSNPGQSREQYF. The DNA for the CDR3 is TGTGCCAGTAGTAACCCGGGACAGTCCCGCGAGCAGTACTTC.

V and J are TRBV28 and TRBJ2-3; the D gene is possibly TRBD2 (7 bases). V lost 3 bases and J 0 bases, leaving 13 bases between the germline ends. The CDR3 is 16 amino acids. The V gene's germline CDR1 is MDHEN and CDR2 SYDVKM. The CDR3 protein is CASSFVWGGSTDTQYF. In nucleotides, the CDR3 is TGTGCCAGCAGTTTTGTTTGGGGGGGCAGCACAGATACGCAGTATTTT.

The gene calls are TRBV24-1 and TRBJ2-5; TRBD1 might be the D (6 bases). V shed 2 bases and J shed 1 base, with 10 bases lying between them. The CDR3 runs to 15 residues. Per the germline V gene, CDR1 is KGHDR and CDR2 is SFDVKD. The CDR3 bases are TGTGCCACCAGTGATTGGGAACAGGGCCAAGAGACCCAGTACTTC. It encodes CATSDWEQGQETQYF.

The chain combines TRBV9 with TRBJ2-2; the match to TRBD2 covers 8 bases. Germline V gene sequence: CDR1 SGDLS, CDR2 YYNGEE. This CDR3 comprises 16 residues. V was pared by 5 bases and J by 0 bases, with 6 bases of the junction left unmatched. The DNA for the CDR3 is TGTGCCAGCAGTCCTTCACTAGCGGCGAACACCGGGGAGCTGTTTTTT. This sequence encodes CASSPSLAANTGELFF.

The CDR3 bases are TGTGCCATCAGTAAGGCTAGCGGGAACTACGAGCAGTACTTC. The encoded protein is CAISKASGNYEQYF. The V gene is TRBV10-3, the J gene TRBJ2-7, with TRBD2 matching 9 bases. CDR1 and CDR2 from the germline V gene are ENHRY and SYGVKD. The CDR3 consists of 14 residues. The ends lost 5 bases at V and 3 bases at J; junction bases unmatched: 5.

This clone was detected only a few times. CDR3 DNA sequence: TGTGCCAGCAGCTTTGCGATGACCGGGGAGCTGTTTTTT. It translates to CASSFAMTGELFF. The rearrangement joins TRBV7-2 to TRBJ2-2, with D hard to call. CDR3 size: 13 residues. In germline, CDR1 is SGHTA, CDR2 FQGNSA. V was trimmed by 3 bases and J by 5 bases, leaving 7 bases between them.

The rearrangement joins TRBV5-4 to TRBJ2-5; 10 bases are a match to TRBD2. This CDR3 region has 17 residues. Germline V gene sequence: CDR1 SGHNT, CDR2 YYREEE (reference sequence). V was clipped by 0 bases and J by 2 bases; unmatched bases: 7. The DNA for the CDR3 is TGTGCCAGCAGCTTGGTCCTAGCGGGGGACCTTCAAGAGACCCAGTACTTC. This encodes CASSLVLAGDLQETQYF.

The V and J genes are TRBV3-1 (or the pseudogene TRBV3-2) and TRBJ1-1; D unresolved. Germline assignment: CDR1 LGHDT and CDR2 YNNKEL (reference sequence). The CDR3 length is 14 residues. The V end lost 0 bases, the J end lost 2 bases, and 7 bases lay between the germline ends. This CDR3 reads CASSQDRGNTEAFF. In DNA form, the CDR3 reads TGTGCCAGCAGCCAAGATCGGGGTAACACTGAAGCTTTCTTT.

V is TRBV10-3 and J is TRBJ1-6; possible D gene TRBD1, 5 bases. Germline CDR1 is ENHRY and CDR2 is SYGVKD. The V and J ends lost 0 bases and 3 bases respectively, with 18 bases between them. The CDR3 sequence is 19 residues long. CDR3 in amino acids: CAISESTFRQSSYNSPLHF. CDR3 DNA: TGTGCCATCAGTGAGTCGACGTTTCGACAGAGCAGCTATAATTCACCCCTCCACTTT.

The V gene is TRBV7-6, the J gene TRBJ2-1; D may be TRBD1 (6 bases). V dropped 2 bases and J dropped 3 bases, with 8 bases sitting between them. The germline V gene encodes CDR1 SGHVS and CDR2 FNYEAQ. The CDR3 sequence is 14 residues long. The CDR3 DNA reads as TGTGCCAGCAGCTTATCGGACAGCTACAATGAGCAGTTCTTC. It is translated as CASSLSDSYNEQFF.

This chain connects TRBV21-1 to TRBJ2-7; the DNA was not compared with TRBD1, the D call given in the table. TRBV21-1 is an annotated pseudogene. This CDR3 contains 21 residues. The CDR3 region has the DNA TGTGCCAGCCAGCGCCCCTGGCCTGGGCCCATCGGCCGACAGGGGAGCTACGAGCAGTACTTC. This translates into CASQRPWPGPIGRQGSYEQYF.

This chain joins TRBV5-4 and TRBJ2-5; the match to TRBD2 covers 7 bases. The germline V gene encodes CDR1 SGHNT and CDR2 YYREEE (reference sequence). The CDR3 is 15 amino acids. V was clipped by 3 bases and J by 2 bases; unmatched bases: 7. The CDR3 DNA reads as TGTGCCAGCAGCTATCCGCTGGGGGGGCAAGAGACCCAGTACTTC. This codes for CASSYPLGGQETQYF. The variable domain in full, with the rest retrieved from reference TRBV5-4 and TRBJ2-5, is ETGVTQSPTHLIKTRGQQVTLRCSSQSGHNTVSWYQQALGQGPQFIFQYYREEENGRGNFPPRFSGLQFPNYSSELNVNALELDDSALYLCASSYPLGGQETQYFGPGTRLLVL.

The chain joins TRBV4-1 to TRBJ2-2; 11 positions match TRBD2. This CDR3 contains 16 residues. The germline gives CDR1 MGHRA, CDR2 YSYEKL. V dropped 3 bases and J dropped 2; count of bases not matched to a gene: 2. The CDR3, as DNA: TGCGCCAGCAGCCAGCTAGCGGGGGGCAACACCGGGGAGCTGTTTTTT. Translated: CASSQLAGGNTGELFF.

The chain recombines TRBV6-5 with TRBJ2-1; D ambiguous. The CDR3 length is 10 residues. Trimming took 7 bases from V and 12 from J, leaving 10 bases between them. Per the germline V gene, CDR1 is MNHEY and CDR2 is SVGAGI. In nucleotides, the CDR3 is TGTGCCAGCAATGCTGCCGGGCAGTTCTTC. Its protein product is CASNAAGQFF.

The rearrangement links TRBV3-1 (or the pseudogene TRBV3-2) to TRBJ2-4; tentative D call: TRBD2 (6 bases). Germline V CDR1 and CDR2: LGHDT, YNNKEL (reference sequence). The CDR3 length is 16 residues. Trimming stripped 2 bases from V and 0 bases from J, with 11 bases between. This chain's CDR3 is CASSQLTSLAKNIQYF. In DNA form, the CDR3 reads TGTGCCAGCAGCCAACTGACTAGTCTAGCCAAAAACATTCAGTACTTC.

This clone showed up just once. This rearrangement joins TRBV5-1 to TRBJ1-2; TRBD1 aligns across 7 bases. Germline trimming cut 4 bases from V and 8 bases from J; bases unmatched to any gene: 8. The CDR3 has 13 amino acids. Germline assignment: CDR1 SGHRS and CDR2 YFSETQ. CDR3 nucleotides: TGCGCCAGCAGCCCCCTACCAGGGGGAGGCTACACCTTC. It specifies CASSPLPGGGYTF.

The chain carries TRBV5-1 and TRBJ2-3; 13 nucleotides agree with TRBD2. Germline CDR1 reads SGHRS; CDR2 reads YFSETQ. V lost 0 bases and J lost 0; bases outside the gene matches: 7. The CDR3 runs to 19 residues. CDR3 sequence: CASSLVRLAGGASTDTQYF. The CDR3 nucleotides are TGCGCCAGCAGCTTGGTCCGACTAGCGGGGGGAGCTAGCACAGATACGCAGTATTTT. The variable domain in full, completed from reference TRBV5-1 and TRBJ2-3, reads KAGVTQTPRYLIKTRGQQVTLSCSPISGHRSVSWYQQTPGQGLQFLFEYFSETQRNKGNFPGRFSGRQFSNSRSEMNVSTLELGDSALYLCASSLVRLAGGASTDTQYFGPGTRLTVL.

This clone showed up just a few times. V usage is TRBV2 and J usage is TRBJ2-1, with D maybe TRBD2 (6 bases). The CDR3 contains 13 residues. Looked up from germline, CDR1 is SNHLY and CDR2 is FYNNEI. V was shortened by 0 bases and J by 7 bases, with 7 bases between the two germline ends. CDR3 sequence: CASSEASGNEQFF. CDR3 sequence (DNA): TGTGCCAGCAGTGAAGCTAGCGGTAATGAGCAGTTCTTC.

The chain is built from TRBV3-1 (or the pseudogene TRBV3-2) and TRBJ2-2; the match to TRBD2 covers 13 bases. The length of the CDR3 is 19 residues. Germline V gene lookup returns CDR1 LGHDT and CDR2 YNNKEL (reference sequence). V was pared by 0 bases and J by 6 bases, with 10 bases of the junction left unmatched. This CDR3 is CASSQDGTSGGAWSGELFF. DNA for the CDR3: TGTGCCAGCAGCCAAGACGGAACTAGCGGGGGGGCCTGGTCCGGGGAGCTGTTTTTT.

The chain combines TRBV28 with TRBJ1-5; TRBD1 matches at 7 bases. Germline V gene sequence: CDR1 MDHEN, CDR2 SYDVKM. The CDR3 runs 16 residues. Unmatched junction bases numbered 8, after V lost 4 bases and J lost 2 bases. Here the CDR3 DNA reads TGTGCCAGCAGTTCGCCCCAGGGGGAGGGCAATCAGCCCCAGCATTTT. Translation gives CASSSPQGEGNQPQHF.

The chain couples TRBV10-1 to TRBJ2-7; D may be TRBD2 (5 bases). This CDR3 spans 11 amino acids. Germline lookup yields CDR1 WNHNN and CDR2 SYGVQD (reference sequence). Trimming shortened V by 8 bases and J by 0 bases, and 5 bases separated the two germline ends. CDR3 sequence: CASGSSYEQYF. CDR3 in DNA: TGCGCCAGCGGGAGCTCCTACGAGCAGTACTTC.

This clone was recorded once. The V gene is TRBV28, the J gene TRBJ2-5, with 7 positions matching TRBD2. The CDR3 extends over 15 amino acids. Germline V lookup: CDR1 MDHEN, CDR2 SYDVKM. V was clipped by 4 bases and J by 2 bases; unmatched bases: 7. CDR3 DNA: TGTGCCAGCAGTTATATGGGGGGGGGACAAGAGACCCAGTACTTC. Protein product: CASSYMGGGQETQYF. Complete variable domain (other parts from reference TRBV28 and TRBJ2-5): DVKVTQSSRYLVKRTGEKVFLECVQDMDHENMFWYRQDPGLGLRLIYFSYDVKMKEKGDIPEGYSVSREKKERFSLILESASTNQTSMYLCASSYMGGGQETQYFGPGTRLLVL.

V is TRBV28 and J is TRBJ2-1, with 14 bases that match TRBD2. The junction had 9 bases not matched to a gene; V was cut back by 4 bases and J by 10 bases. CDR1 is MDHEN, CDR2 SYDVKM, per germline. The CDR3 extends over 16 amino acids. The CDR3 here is CASSSLGLAGVIEQFF. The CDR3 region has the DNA TGTGCCAGCAGTTCTTTGGGACTAGCGGGAGTCATCGAGCAGTTCTTC.

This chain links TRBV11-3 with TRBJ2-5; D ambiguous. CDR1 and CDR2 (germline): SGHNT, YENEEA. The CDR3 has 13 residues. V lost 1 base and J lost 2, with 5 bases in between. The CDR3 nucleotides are TGTGCCAGCAGCTTAGGCGTTCAAGAGACCCAGTACTTC. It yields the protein CASSLGVQETQYF.

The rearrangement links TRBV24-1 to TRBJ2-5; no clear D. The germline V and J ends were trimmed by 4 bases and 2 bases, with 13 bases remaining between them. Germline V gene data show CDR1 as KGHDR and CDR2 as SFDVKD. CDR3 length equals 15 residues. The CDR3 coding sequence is TGTGCCACCAGTGACCTGAGAGTCGGGCAAGAGACCCAGTACTTC. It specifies CATSDLRVGQETQYF.